Here is one TCR beta chain with its context. This clonotype has just one count. The target of this receptor is not known. The input lacks base qualities; no much larger clone sits a single base away. One read amounts to weak evidence. This sample is drawn from a study of CD8 T cells in Susac syndrome (dated by TCRdb to between 2018 and 2021). For context, the study as a whole: Repertoire sequencing was used to test whether CD8+ T cell activation and differentiation in Susac syndrome was antigen driven. Here is what the overall study found, with its caveats: The study acknowledged that relatively few individuals were included in the TCR sequencing and HLA analysis.

V lost 6 bases and J lost 2 bases, and the count of bases not matched to a germline gene is 10. The cysteine opens and the phenylalanine closes a CDR3 of 17 amino acids. Just CDR3 DNA is preserved here, 51 bases in frame from base 1. CDR1 and CDR2 were assigned from the germline V gene (reference sequence) as LGHDT and YNNKEL. RNA was extracted using the RNeasy kit, and roughly 0.45 to 1 microgram was reverse transcribed with random hexamers. The immunoSEQ multiplex PCR assay, covering 54 Vbeta and 13 Jbeta segments, was used to amplify TCR beta CDR3 regions. To correct PCR amplification bias, a synthetic template baseline was used for both primer optimization and computational correction. As for the authors' bioinformatics: Reads were annotated to V, D and J genes according to IMGT and were analyzed with immunoSEQ Analyzer, with only productive sequences retained. To calculate clonality, Shannon entropy was normalized by log2 of the number of productive unique sequences and then subtracted from one. Public and private clones were assessed among the 100 most prevalent clones of each patient and control. Clones were defined as Susac-specific if absent from the healthy and MS cohorts, from over a thousand published viral clones and from other ImmuneACCESS disease sequences. Using fastp at Q25 and MiXCR, TCRdb reprocessed the public reads and kept productive beta chains. A single entry per CDR3 protein holds the most common genes and DNA from its merged rows. TCRdb, not the original authors, processed these V and J calls. For this sample there are around 130,000 distinct CDR3 sequences; about 95% appear just once. Of the sample, approximately 0.12% is held by the ten largest clones.

Peripheral blood CD8+ and CD4+ T cells from healthy donors, Susac syndrome patients and multiple sclerosis patients were profiled using high-throughput TCR beta sequencing. The multiple sclerosis controls were treatment-naive patients whose relapsing-remitting disease, either stable or active, fulfilled the revised McDonald criteria. CD8+ TEMRA cells were enriched by FACS, while bulk CD8+ and CD4+ T cells were purified by magnetic negative isolation. Blood was collected in EDTA tubes and processed within 24 hours, with PBMCs isolated through density gradient centrifugation. PBMCs intended for TCR sequencing were cryopreserved in liquid nitrogen and thawed later in a water bath at 37 degrees C. The sorted or isolated CD4+, CD8+ and CD8+ TEMRA cells had a purity of 90% or higher.

The TCR sequence derives from a human donor with multiple sclerosis. The sequence is built from TRBV3-1 and TRBJ2-1, and 10 bases in between align with TRBD2. Sequencing used CD4+ T cells from PBMCs. The sequenced DNA is TGTGCCAGCAGTCATGAACGGCTAGCGGGGGCCTACAATGAGCAGTTCTTC. It specifies CASSHERLAGAYNEQFF.